The next 30 T cell receptor beta chains were all read from a single sample in a study of T cells after posttransplantation cyclophosphamide. The data were produced by immunoSEQ multiplex PCR, yet TCRdb's version contains in-frame clones alone and is incomplete. The repertoire holds 25,000 to 30,000 clones, around 86% seen once, with more than 3% in the top ten. The sequencing input was PBMCs. These receptors originate from a man aged 50 to 60.

The V and J genes are TRBV6-5 and TRBJ1-2, with TRBD1 as a possible D gene (6 bases). The CDR3 sequence is 15 residues long. Germline assignment: CDR1 MNHEY and CDR2 SVGAGI. Trimming cost V 2 bases and J 0 bases, with 10 bases left between them. The CDR3 is CASSYGQTSNYGYTF. CDR3 nucleotides: TGTGCCAGCAGTTACGGACAGACCTCTAACTATGGCTACACCTTC.

The chain joins TRBV11-2 to TRBJ2-7; D unclear. Trimming shortened V by 5 bases and J by 2 bases, and 4 bases separated the two germline ends. This CDR3 region has 11 residues. The V gene's germline CDR1 is SGHAT and CDR2 FQNNGV. The CDR3 nucleotides read TGTGCCAGCAGCCCCGCCTACGAGCAGTACTTC. Its protein product is CASSPAYEQYF.

The chain has TRBV27 and TRBJ1-6, with D possibly matching TRBD1 (5 bases). Germline CDR1 MNHEY, CDR2 SMNVEV (reference sequence). Trimming stripped 6 bases from V and 7 bases from J, with 10 bases between. The CDR3 contains 13 residues. The CDR3 spells CASSDRMNSPLHF. CDR3 in DNA: TGTGCCAGCAGCGACAGAATGAATTCACCCCTCCACTTT.

This sequence joins TRBV18 and TRBJ1-3; 9 bases map to TRBD1. Per germline, CDR1 KGHSH and CDR2 LQKENI. Losses at the gene ends were 2 bases for V and 7 bases for J; bases not matched to a gene: 6. The CDR3 is 15 amino acids. For the CDR3, the DNA is TGTGCCAGCTCACCAATCGAGACAGGGGGGAACACCATATATTTT. Protein sequence: CASSPIETGGNTIYF.

This clone was counted between two and nine times. The chain uses TRBV11-1 and TRBJ1-2, with D maybe TRBD1 (6 bases). Germline V gives CDR1 SGHAT, CDR2 FQDESV (reference sequence). V lost 5 bases, J lost 8 bases, and 15 bases lay in between. The CDR3 length is 13 residues. CDR3 bases: TGTGCCAGCAGCGTGGGACAATCCGGGGGCTACACCTTC. Its protein product is CASSVGQSGGYTF.

This clone was detected only once. V is TRBV2 and J is TRBJ2-6; possibly TRBD2 for D (5 bases). V dropped 4 bases and J dropped 0 bases, with 13 bases sitting between them. The CDR3 consists of 17 residues. Germline lookup yields CDR1 SNHLY and CDR2 FYNNEI. This CDR3 is CASSGGYGISGANVLTF. Here the CDR3 DNA reads TGTGCCAGCAGTGGGGGTTACGGGATCTCTGGGGCCAACGTCCTGACTTTC.

The J gene is TRBJ1-6, the V gene TRBV7-9, with D perhaps matching TRBD1 (6 bases). The germline V and J ends were trimmed by 5 bases and 6 bases, with 11 bases remaining between them. The CDR3 is made up of 14 amino acids. In germline, CDR1 is SEHNR, CDR2 FQNEAQ (reference sequence). CDR3 sequence: CASSETGTNSPLHF. As DNA, the CDR3 is TGTGCCAGCAGCGAGACAGGAACTAATTCACCCCTCCACTTT. Combining the CDR3 with reference TRBV7-9 and TRBJ1-6 gives the whole variable domain DTGVSQNPRHKITKRGQNVTFRCDPISEHNRLYWYRQTLGQGPEFLTYFQNEAQLEKSRLLSDRFSAERPKGSFSTLEIQRTEQGDSAMYLCASSETGTNSPLHFGNGTRLTVT.

CDR3 coding DNA: TGTGCCAGCAGTTCTATCGGGACTACGGTGGGATACGAGCAGTACTTC. This translates into CASSSIGTTVGYEQYF. The gene calls are TRBV27 and TRBJ2-7; 7 bases agree with TRBD2. The CDR3 consists of 16 residues. The germline V gene has CDR1 MNHEY and CDR2 SMNVEV (reference sequence). Trimming cost V 4 bases and J 4 bases; bases outside gene matches: 13.

V gene TRBV2 combines with J gene TRBJ2-3; no clear D gene. From germline, CDR1 is SNHLY and CDR2 FYNNEI. CDR3 length equals 12 residues. Between the trimmed V and J ends, which lost 2 bases and 5 bases, there was a span of 5 bases. The CDR3 DNA sequence: TGTGCCAGCAGTGAACGGGTAGATACGCAGTATTTT. Its protein product is CASSERVDTQYF.

This clone was observed a single time. The chain links TRBV6-6 to TRBJ2-7; D might be TRBD2 (5 bases). This CDR3 region has 15 residues. Germline V gene data show CDR1 as MNHNY and CDR2 as SVGAGI (reference sequence). Trimming took 4 bases from V and 0 from J, leaving 13 bases between them. CDR3 nucleotide sequence: TGTGCCAGCAGTTCGGGAATTCGTGGCTCCTACGAGCAGTACTTC. Protein: CASSSGIRGSYEQYF.

V gene TRBV2 combines with J gene TRBJ2-7; a weak D match, TRBD1 (6 bases). Germline loops: CDR1 SNHLY, CDR2 FYNNEI. V lost 8 bases and J 1 base, leaving 12 bases between the germline ends. The CDR3 loop spans 13 amino acids. The CDR3 DNA reads as TGTGCCAGCGTGGGGGCCCTATCCTACGAGCAGTACTTC. It encodes CASVGALSYEQYF.

The sample holds a few counts of this clone. The chain recombines TRBV5-1 with TRBJ1-1, with D possibly TRBD1 on 5 matching bases. The V gene's germline CDR1 is SGHRS and CDR2 YFSETQ. Trimming left V 4 bases short and J 1 base short, with 11 bases between. The CDR3 runs 14 residues. DNA for the CDR3: TGCGCCAGCAGCCCGGGGGATGCGAACACTGAAGCTTTCTTT. Its protein product is CASSPGDANTEAFF.

This CDR3 reads CASSRIAGVGYEQFF. The DNA for the CDR3 is TGTGCCAGCAGCCGTATAGCGGGAGTGGGGTATGAGCAGTTCTTC. The V and J genes are TRBV9 and TRBJ2-1, with 9 bases fitting TRBD2. In germline, CDR1 is SGDLS, CDR2 YYNGEE. The CDR3 covers 15 residues. With 4 bases clipped from V and 8 bases from J, the junction kept 10 bases outside the gene matches.

On this clone: This same CDR3 is encoded by further DNA sequences in the sample. The J gene is TRBJ1-1, the V gene TRBV12-5, with 7 bases lining up with TRBD1. Germline V gene lookup returns CDR1 LGHNT and CDR2 FRNRAP. J gave up 3 bases and V 3 bases, and 4 bases lay outside the gene matches. This CDR3 spans 14 amino acids. CDR3 in DNA: TGTGCTAGTGGTTTCGGGACAGTCTACACTGAAGCTTTCTTT. It specifies CASGFGTVYTEAFF.

This clone was recorded once. The genes are TRBV4-2 and TRBJ1-3; 10 nucleotides align to TRBD1. CDR1 and CDR2 from the germline V gene are LGHNA and YNFKEQ. Losses at the gene ends were 4 bases for V and 1 base for J; bases not matched to a gene: 4. The CDR3 runs 16 residues. The CDR3 loop is CASSPRDRGSGNTIYF. CDR3 coding DNA: TGTGCCAGCAGCCCCCGGGACAGGGGTTCTGGAAACACCATATATTTT.

The chain recombines TRBV7-2 with TRBJ2-3, with D hard to call. CDR3 length: 12 residues. The V end was cut by 7 bases, the J end by 9 bases, with 14 bases between. The V gene's germline CDR1 is SGHTA and CDR2 FQGNSA. The CDR3 nucleotides are TGTGCCAGCACCCTTATGGAGCGCACGCAGTATTTT. This sequence encodes CASTLMERTQYF.

The chain recombines TRBV6-5 with TRBJ2-7; D remains ambiguous. The CDR3 is 12 residues long. Trimming took off 3 bases at V and 7 bases at J, with 10 bases between the two ends. Germline assignment: CDR1 MNHEY and CDR2 SVGAGI. The CDR3 nucleotides read TGTGCCAGCAGTTATTTATTCGGGGAGCAGTACTTC. Amino acid sequence: CASSYLFGEQYF.

This chain links TRBV4-1 with TRBJ2-2; maybe TRBD1 (6 bases). The CDR3 loop spans 16 amino acids. Deletions cut 0 bases from V and 7 bases from J, with 15 bases between. Germline lookup yields CDR1 MGHRA and CDR2 YSYEKL. The CDR3 is CASSQDARGSIGELFF. The CDR3 nucleotides read TGCGCCAGCAGCCAAGATGCCAGGGGCTCCATCGGGGAGCTGTTTTTT.

Concerning this clone: Other DNA sequences in this specimen translate into the identical CDR3. CDR3 DNA: TGTGCCAGCAGCACCACAGGGAACTCACCCCTCCACTTT. It encodes CASSTTGNSPLHF. The chain combines TRBV7-3 with TRBJ1-6; D possibly corresponds to TRBD1 (6 bases). Trimming cost V 5 bases and J 10 bases, with 12 bases left between them. Germline V CDR1 and CDR2: SGHTA, FQGTGA. The CDR3 sequence is 13 residues long. Supplemented by reference TRBV7-3 and TRBJ1-6, the full variable domain reads GAGVSQTPSNKVTEKGKYVELRCDPISGHTALYWYRQSLGQGPEFLIYFQGTGAADDSGLPNDRFFAVRPEGSVSTLKIQRTERGDSAVYLCASSTTGNSPLHFGNGTRLTVT.

The J gene is TRBJ1-1, the V gene TRBV5-1, with 7 positions matching TRBD1. Germline V CDR1 and CDR2: SGHRS, YFSETQ. J gave up 5 bases and V 1 base, and 2 bases lay outside the gene matches. The CDR3 has 13 residues. The DNA for the CDR3 is TGCGCCAGCAGCTTGACAGGGGAAACTGAAGCTTTCTTT. Its translation is CASSLTGETEAFF.

The J gene is TRBJ1-2, the V gene TRBV21-1; TRBD1 is the table's D call, not checked against the DNA. TRBV21-1 is a documented pseudogene. The CDR3 consists of 11 residues. The DNA for the CDR3 is TGTGCCAGCAGCAATACCGACAGGGGCACCTTC. Protein product: CASSNTDRGTF.

The rearrangement links TRBV18 to TRBJ2-2; D may be TRBD2 (6 bases). Germline V gene lookup returns CDR1 KGHSH and CDR2 LQKENI. Trimming shortened V by 1 base and J by 0 bases, and 6 bases separated the two germline ends. This CDR3 has 15 amino acids. As DNA, the CDR3 is TGTGCCAGCTCACCACTAGCGGCGAACACCGGGGAGCTGTTTTTT. Residues: CASSPLAANTGELFF. The complete variable domain, with remaining parts taken from reference TRBV18 and TRBJ2-2, reads NAGVMQNPRHLVRRRGQEARLRCSPMKGHSHVYWYRQLPEEGLKFMVYLQKENIIDESGMPKERFSAEFPKEGPSILRIQQVVRGDSAAYFCASSPLAANTGELFFGEGSRLTVL.

V usage is TRBV25-1 and J usage is TRBJ1-2; 7 bases align to TRBD1. This CDR3 has 13 amino acids. V trimming: 10 bases; J trimming: 7 bases; junction bases outside the gene matches: 12. Germline CDR1 and CDR2: MGHDK and SYGVNS. The CDR3 region is CATGKGASSGYTF. CDR3 in DNA: TGTGCCACGGGGAAGGGGGCTTCCTCTGGCTACACCTTC.

V and J are TRBV7-3 and TRBJ1-1; TRBD1 might be the D (6 bases). Trimming pared 3 bases from V and 7 bases from J, leaving 12 bases between. Germline V gives CDR1 SGHTA, CDR2 FQGTGA. The CDR3 is 13 amino acids. The CDR3 nucleotides are TGTGCCAGCAGCTTCCACAAGGACAGTGAAGCTTTCTTT. Translating gives CASSFHKDSEAFF.

The DNA for the CDR3 is TGCGCCAGCAGCTTGGTAGAAACCGGGGAGCTGTTTTTT. Its protein is CASSLVETGELFF. This chain uses TRBV5-1 with TRBJ2-2; unclear D gene. Looked up from germline, CDR1 is SGHRS and CDR2 is YFSETQ. V was shortened by 0 bases and J by 5 bases, with 5 bases between the two germline ends. This CDR3 comprises 13 residues.

The chain couples TRBV9 to TRBJ1-2; possibly TRBD1 for D (5 bases). V was clipped by 4 bases and J by 2 bases, with 12 bases between them. CDR3 length equals 14 residues. Germline lookup yields CDR1 SGDLS and CDR2 YYNGEE. The CDR3 spells CASSPQGGNYGYTF. The CDR3 nucleotides read TGTGCCAGCAGCCCCCAGGGTGGGAACTATGGCTACACCTTC. The full variable domain, its missing parts supplied by reference TRBV9 and TRBJ1-2, is DSGVTQTPKHLITATGQRVTLRCSPRSGDLSVYWYQQSLDQGLQFLIQYYNGEERAKGNILERFSAQQFPDLHSELNLSSLELGDSALYFCASSPQGGNYGYTFGSGTRLTVV.

The CDR3 DNA is TGTGCCAGCAGTAAACTACGGGACAGGAGCTCCTACGAGCAGTACTTC. Encoded protein: CASSKLRDRSSYEQYF. The chain employs TRBV2 and TRBJ2-7; the match to TRBD1 covers 8 bases. V dropped 5 bases and J dropped 0; count of bases not matched to a gene: 9. In germline, CDR1 is SNHLY, CDR2 FYNNEI. CDR3 length: 16 amino acids.

The chain has TRBV7-9 and TRBJ2-6, with 7 bases that match TRBD1. The CDR3 spans 15 residues. Germline V gene data show CDR1 as SEHNR and CDR2 as FQNEAQ (reference sequence). The V and J ends lost 4 bases and 4 bases, in that order; junction bases with no gene match: 4. The CDR3 region is CASSSQGDGANVLTF. As DNA, the CDR3 is TGTGCCAGCAGCTCCCAGGGGGACGGGGCCAACGTCCTGACTTTC.

The genes are TRBV9 and TRBJ2-1, with 11 bases fitting TRBD2. The germline gives CDR1 SGDLS, CDR2 YYNGEE. The CDR3 spans 14 residues. Unmatched junction bases numbered 4, after V lost 3 bases and J lost 8 bases. In nucleotides, the CDR3 is TGTGCCAGCAGCGAAACTAGCGGGAGTGATGAGCAGTTCTTC. It specifies CASSETSGSDEQFF.

The V and J genes are TRBV19 and TRBJ1-2, with D maybe TRBD1 (6 bases). The CDR3 is made up of 15 amino acids. CDR1 is LNHDA, CDR2 SQIVND, per germline (reference sequence). Trimming pared 1 base from V and 4 bases from J, leaving 13 bases between. The CDR3 DNA reads TGTGCCAGTAGTATAGTGGGGGCGGGGGTCTATGGCTACACCTTC. Its protein product is CASSIVGAGVYGYTF.